A single sample gave rise to the 6 T cell receptor beta chains below, sequenced in a study of monozygotic twins with inflammatory bowel disease. TCRdb reprocessed the 5' RACE reads, keeping one entry per CDR3 protein, no DNA. This table holds roughly 140,000 distinct CDR3 sequences. The sample comprised blood. These receptors all come from a human donor with ulcerative colitis or Crohn's disease, or a healthy co-twin of an affected twin (not recorded which).

The V gene is TRBV12-3 or TRBV12-4, the J gene TRBJ1-4; absent DNA, TCRdb's TRBD1 call cannot be checked. CDR3 length: 15 residues. The CDR3 region is CASSLTGKHNEKLFF.

The chain uses TRBV11-2 and TRBJ2-3; no DNA is available, so the TRBD2 call from TCRdb remains unchecked. CDR1 is SGHAT and CDR2 is FQNNGV in the germline V gene. CDR3 length equals 19 residues. CDR3 protein: CASSPPRDPRGGRTDTQYF.

The rearrangement uses TRBV5-1 and TRBJ2-5; checking the TCRdb D call of TRBD1 is not possible without DNA. In germline, CDR1 is SGHRS, CDR2 YFSETQ. The CDR3 consists of 14 residues. CDR3: CASSEPTGAETQYF. The full variable domain, in which reference TRBV5-1 and TRBJ2-5 provide the parts outside the CDR3, is KAGVTQTPRYLIKTRGQQVTLSCSPISGHRSVSWYQQTPGQGLQFLFEYFSETQRNKGNFPGRFSGRQFSNSRSEMNVSTLELGDSALYLCASSEPTGAETQYFGPGTRLLVL.

The rearrangement joins TRBV7-2 to TRBJ1-2. Germline V gene lookup returns CDR1 SGHTA and CDR2 FQGNSA. The CDR3 loop spans 11 amino acids. The CDR3 sequence is CASSFLTTFAF.

The chain joins TRBV7-3 to TRBJ1-1. The CDR3 contains 15 residues. The germline V gene has CDR1 SGHTA and CDR2 FQGTGA. CDR3 in amino acids: CASSKGGGQDTEAFF.

The chain combines TRBV15 with TRBJ2-1; there is no DNA to check the TCRdb D call of TRBD1. Germline V gene lookup returns CDR1 LNHNV and CDR2 YYDKDF (reference sequence). This CDR3 spans 15 amino acids. CDR3 sequence: CATSRDFGGRDEQFF.